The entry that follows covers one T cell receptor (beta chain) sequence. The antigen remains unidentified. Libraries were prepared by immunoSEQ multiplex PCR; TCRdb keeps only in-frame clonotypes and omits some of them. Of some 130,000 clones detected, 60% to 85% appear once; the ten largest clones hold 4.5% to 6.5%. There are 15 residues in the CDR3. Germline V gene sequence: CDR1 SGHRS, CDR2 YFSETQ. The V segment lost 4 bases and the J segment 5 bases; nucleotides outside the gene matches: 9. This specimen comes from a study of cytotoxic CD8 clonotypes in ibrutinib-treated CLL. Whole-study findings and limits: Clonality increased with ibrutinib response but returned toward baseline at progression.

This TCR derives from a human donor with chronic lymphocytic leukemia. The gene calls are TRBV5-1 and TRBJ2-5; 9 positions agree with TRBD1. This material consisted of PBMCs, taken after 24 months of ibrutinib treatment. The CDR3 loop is CASSKQGAPGETQYF. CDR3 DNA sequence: TGCGCCAGCAGCAAACAGGGGGCGCCGGGGGAGACCCAGTACTTC.